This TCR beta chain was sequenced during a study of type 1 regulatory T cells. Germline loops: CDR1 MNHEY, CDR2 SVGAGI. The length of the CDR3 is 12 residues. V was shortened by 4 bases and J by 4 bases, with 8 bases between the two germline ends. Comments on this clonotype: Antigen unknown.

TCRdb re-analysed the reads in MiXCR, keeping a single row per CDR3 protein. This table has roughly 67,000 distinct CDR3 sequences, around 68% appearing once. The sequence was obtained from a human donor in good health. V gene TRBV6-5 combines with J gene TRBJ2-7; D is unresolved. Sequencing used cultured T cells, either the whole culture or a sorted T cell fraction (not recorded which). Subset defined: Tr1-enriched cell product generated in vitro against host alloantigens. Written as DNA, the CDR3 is TGTGCCAGCAGTTCATATGGGTACGAGCAGTACTTC. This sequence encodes CASSSYGYEQYF.